These T cell receptor beta chains were read from a single sample in a study of T cells after yellow fever vaccination. Each CDR3 protein is one row after TCRdb ran MiXCR on the 5' RACE reads. The sample has a few hundred thousand distinct CDR3 sequences, roughly an eighth seen once. Sequencing was performed on CD4+ T cells sorted from PBMCs, taken 15 days after the yellow fever booster vaccination. These receptor sequences come from a man aged 18-30 years who received the YFV17D yellow fever vaccine. CDR3s include the opening cysteine and the closing phenylalanine or tryptophan. Each record gives: D gene, clone size, V gene, J gene, CDR3 protein, CDR3 DNA. D genes are given only for firm matches. Not all rows give a size; the values are once, few, many and, for expanded clones, a class.

d_call: .; clone_size: few; v_call: TRBV10-3; j_call: TRBJ1-2; cdr3_aa: CAISTQGASYGYTF; cdr3_nt: TGTGCCATCAGTACCCAGGGTGCAAGCTATGGCTACACCTTC
d_call: .; clone_size: .; v_call: TRBV7-6; j_call: TRBJ1-6; cdr3_aa: CASSLARGGDSPLHF; cdr3_nt: TGTGCCAGCAGCTTAGCGCGGGGGGGTGATTCACCCCTCCACTTT
d_call: .; clone_size: .; v_call: TRBV5-4; j_call: TRBJ1-1; cdr3_aa: CASSLRYGGINTEAFF; cdr3_nt: TGTGCCAGCAGCTTGCGTTACGGAGGGATTAACACTGAAGCTTTCTTT
d_call: .; clone_size: few; v_call: TRBV7-2; j_call: TRBJ2-7; cdr3_aa: CASSSTGTGYEQYF; cdr3_nt: TGTGCCAGCAGCTCTACCGGGACGGGCTACGAGCAGTACTTC
d_call: .; clone_size: .; v_call: TRBV12-3/TRBV12-4; j_call: TRBJ1-6; cdr3_aa: CASRSGGTNNSPLHF; cdr3_nt: TGTGCCAGCAGGTCGGGGGGAACCAATAATTCACCCCTCCACTTT
d_call: .; clone_size: .; v_call: TRBV9; j_call: TRBJ2-1; cdr3_aa: CASSVEVGSYNEQFF; cdr3_nt: TGTGCCAGCAGCGTAGAGGTGGGATCCTACAATGAGCAGTTCTTC
d_call: .; clone_size: few; v_call: TRBV4-3; j_call: TRBJ1-5; cdr3_aa: CASSPTLPGGQPQHF; cdr3_nt: TGCGCCAGCAGCCCAACACTCCCCGGAGGGCAGCCCCAGCATTTT
d_call: TRBD2; clone_size: few; v_call: TRBV5-4; j_call: TRBJ2-5; cdr3_aa: CASSRNSGGAIETQYF; cdr3_nt: TGTGCCAGCAGCCGGAATAGCGGGGGGGCCATCGAGACCCAGTACTTC
d_call: .; clone_size: many; v_call: TRBV7-2; j_call: TRBJ1-1; cdr3_aa: CASSSNLNTEAFF; cdr3_nt: TGTGCCAGCAGCTCAAACCTAAACACTGAAGCTTTCTTT
d_call: TRBD2; clone_size: .; v_call: TRBV6-2/TRBV6-3; j_call: TRBJ2-2; cdr3_aa: CASSYGGLAGVGTGELFF; cdr3_nt: TGTGCCAGCAGTTACGGCGGACTAGCGGGGGTGGGGACCGGGGAGCTGTTTTTT
d_call: .; clone_size: few; v_call: TRBV9; j_call: TRBJ2-1; cdr3_aa: CASSAMSTYNEQFF; cdr3_nt: TGTGCCAGCAGCGCCATGAGCACCTACAATGAGCAGTTCTTC
d_call: .; clone_size: few; v_call: TRBV29-1; j_call: TRBJ2-4; cdr3_aa: CSEVRAKNIQYF; cdr3_nt: TGCAGCGAAGTGCGGGCCAAAAACATTCAGTACTTC
d_call: .; clone_size: .; v_call: TRBV6-5; j_call: TRBJ1-1; cdr3_aa: CASSYASAGETEAFF; cdr3_nt: TGTGCCAGCAGTTACGCGTCCGCAGGGGAGACTGAAGCTTTCTTT
d_call: TRBD2; clone_size: .; v_call: TRBV6-2/TRBV6-3; j_call: TRBJ2-5; cdr3_aa: CAGREGETQYF; cdr3_nt: TGTGCCGGCAGGGAGGGAGAGACCCAGTACTTC
d_call: .; clone_size: few; v_call: TRBV5-1; j_call: TRBJ2-7; cdr3_aa: CASGQGLAEVYEQYF; cdr3_nt: TGCGCCAGCGGGCAGGGCTTAGCAGAAGTCTACGAGCAGTACTTC
d_call: .; clone_size: .; v_call: TRBV25-1; j_call: TRBJ1-2; cdr3_aa: CASSAWGQADTF; cdr3_nt: TGTGCCAGCAGTGCTTGGGGGCAGGCCGACACCTTC